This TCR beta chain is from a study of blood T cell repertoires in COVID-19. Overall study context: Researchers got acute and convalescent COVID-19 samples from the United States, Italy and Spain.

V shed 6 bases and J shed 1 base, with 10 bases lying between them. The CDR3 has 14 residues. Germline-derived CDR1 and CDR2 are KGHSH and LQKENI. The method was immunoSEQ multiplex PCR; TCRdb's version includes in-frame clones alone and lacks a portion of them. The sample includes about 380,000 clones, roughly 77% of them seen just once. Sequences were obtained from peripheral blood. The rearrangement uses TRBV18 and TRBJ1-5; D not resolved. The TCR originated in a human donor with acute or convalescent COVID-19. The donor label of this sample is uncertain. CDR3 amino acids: CASSLAASNQPQHF. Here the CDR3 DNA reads TGTGCCAGCTCCCTTGCGGCGAGCAATCAGCCCCAGCATTTT.